This T cell receptor (beta chain) derives from a study of CD8 T cells in ankylosing spondylitis. Study results and caveats: Blood of patients with ankylosing spondylitis appeared to be characterized by a TCR beta motif of eight highly homologous variants.

Comment on this clonotype: The antigen remains undetermined.

Germline CDR1 and CDR2: MNHNS and SASEGT. Trimming shortened V by 3 bases and J by 10 bases, and 7 bases separated the two germline ends. The CDR3 has 10 residues. TCRdb re-analysed the 5' RACE reads in MiXCR, keeping a single row per CDR3 protein. The profile shows approximately 340,000 distinct CDR3 sequences, 14% to 15% of them singletons. The sequencing input was blood, either unsorted or a sorted T cell fraction (not recorded which). This sequence joins TRBV6-1 and TRBJ2-7; D uncertain. This TCR was sampled from a male donor with ankylosing spondylitis or in good health (not recorded which). The CDR3 region is CASSENIQYF. The CDR3 nucleotides read TGTGCCAGCAGTGAGAACATACAGTACTTC.